This T cell receptor (beta chain) appears in the sequencing data of a study of CD8+CD57+ T cells in acquired aplastic anemia (dated by TCRdb to between 2018 and 2020). A note on the overall study: On average, sorted CD4+ and CD8+ cells yielded around 3.4 ug of extracted DNA, with a range of about 0.19 to 30 ug. A CD8+CD57+ expansion meant a frequency higher than the mean frequency seen in healthy subjects. Broad study findings and their caveats: Patients and healthy controls showed no significant difference in CD8+ Simpson's diversity (P=0.060). Roughly 29 CD8+ CDR3 sequences were found in both patients and controls but appeared to be highly expressed in patients and within the immunodominant clones of the patients.

Comments on this clonotype: The specificity of this receptor is unknown. No base quality values were provided; no much bigger clone lies one nucleotide off.

The patients picked for sequencing were ones in whom flow cytometry had shown an expansion of CD8+CD57+ cells. Every patient had a diagnosis of severe acquired aplastic anemia based on International Study of Aplastic Anemia and Agranulocytosis and Camitta criteria. Patients had received no therapy at the time of blood sampling. The study deep-sequenced TCR repertoires of sorted CD4+ and CD8+ blood T cells from severe aplastic anemia patients and healthy subjects. Patients were enrolled in the USA under clinicaltrials.gov protocols 00001620, 01623167, 00001397, 00071045, 00081523 and 00961064. Ficoll-Paque density gradient centrifugation was used to isolate peripheral blood mononuclear cells. Before DNA extraction, CD4+ and CD8+ T cells were sorted with FACS or magnetic beads. Genomic DNA served as template for TCR beta VDJ combination and CDR3 sequence profiling. An Illumina HiSeq 2000 was used for TCR repertoire sequencing. Per the source publication's procedure: Repertoires were assessed using TRBV/TRBJ rearrangement plots, CDR3 size and DJ length profiles, and Simpson's diversity index. Whichever DNA sequence was most abundant in the deep sequencing data was defined as the immunodominant clone. CDR3 amino acid sequences were screened for sharing across subjects and were compared with published repertoires and the VDJdb database. TCRdb handled the public reads itself, with Q25 trimming in fastp and clone calling in MiXCR, and kept productive beta chains. Here each entry gathers all rows of one CDR3 protein and keeps the most common genes and DNA. These V and J calls originate from TCRdb's pipeline instead of the authors' own analysis. This sample comprises around 200,000 distinct CDR3 sequences, nearly 65% of them detected only once. 40% to 50% of the sample is held by the ten biggest clonotypes.

The cysteine opens and the phenylalanine closes a CDR3 of 15 amino acids. This entry keeps only the CDR3 DNA: 45 bases, framed from base 1. Via the germline V gene (reference sequence), CDR1 is SEHNR and CDR2 FQNEAQ. The junction carries 15 bases between V and J, which are trimmed by 4 bases and 4 bases respectively. This receptor chain uses TRBV7-9 and TRBJ2-3, with TRBD1 tentatively as D gene (7 bases match). The source material was sorted CD4+, CD8+, or CD8+CD57+ T cells (not recorded which) from PBMCs. This receptor was identified in a human donor with aplastic anemia. The CDR3 is CASSYVQGEADTQYF. The DNA is TGTGCCAGCAGCTACGTCCAGGGGGAGGCAGATACGCAGTATTTT.